These T cell receptor beta chains were read from a single sample in a study of blood T cell repertoires in COVID-19. TCRdb's copy holds only in-frame clones and misses some; the assay was immunoSEQ multiplex PCR. The sample contains about 100,000 clones, approximately 84% of which appear only once. Sequencing input: peripheral blood. Source of these receptors: a human donor in a cohort sampled during active COVID-19. CDR3s include the opening cysteine and the closing phenylalanine or tryptophan. D genes are given only for firm matches. Size is stated for part of the rows, as once, few or many counts, or as a class when the clone is expanded.

D gene: NA; V gene: TRBV6-6; J gene: TRBJ2-1; clone size: NA; CDR3 protein: CASSYSQGANNEQFF; CDR3 DNA: TGTGCCAGCAGTTACTCACAGGGCGCCAACAATGAGCAGTTCTTC
D gene: NA; V gene: TRBV21-1; J gene: TRBJ2-5; clone size: NA; CDR3 protein: CASSKVHKDGPAEGETQYF; CDR3 DNA: TGTGCCAGCAGCAAAGTTCACAAGGACGGACCCGCCGAGGGAGAGACCCAGTACTTC
D gene: TRBD2; V gene: TRBV18; J gene: TRBJ2-7; clone size: NA; CDR3 protein: CASSPGTTSYEQYF; CDR3 DNA: TGTGCCAGCTCACCAGGGACTACGTCCTACGAGCAGTACTTC
D gene: NA; V gene: TRBV27; J gene: TRBJ2-3; clone size: NA; CDR3 protein: CASSSGTDTQYF; CDR3 DNA: TGTGCCAGCAGTTCGGGCACAGATACGCAGTATTTT
D gene: TRBD2; V gene: TRBV28; J gene: TRBJ2-1; clone size: NA; CDR3 protein: CASSLVGEGEQFF; CDR3 DNA: TGTGCCAGCAGTTTAGTCGGGGAGGGGGAGCAGTTCTTC
D gene: TRBD2; V gene: TRBV27; J gene: TRBJ2-7; clone size: NA; CDR3 protein: CASSLLAGVSSHEQYF; CDR3 DNA: TGTGCCAGCAGTTTACTAGCGGGAGTAAGTTCCCACGAGCAGTACTTC
D gene: TRBD2; V gene: TRBV4-3; J gene: TRBJ2-2; clone size: NA; CDR3 protein: CASSQMGGGWGGELFF; CDR3 DNA: TGCGCCAGCAGCCAAATGGGCGGGGGTTGGGGCGGGGAGCTGTTTTTT
D gene: NA; V gene: TRBV27; J gene: TRBJ2-1; clone size: NA; CDR3 protein: CASSLLGRQGAGFYNEQFF; CDR3 DNA: TGTGCCAGCAGTTTATTAGGGAGACAAGGTGCGGGGTTCTACAATGAGCAGTTCTTC
D gene: TRBD1; V gene: TRBV19; J gene: TRBJ1-2; clone size: NA; CDR3 protein: CASSRPGQAFYGYTF; CDR3 DNA: TGTGCCAGTAGTCGCCCGGGACAGGCGTTTTATGGCTACACCTTC
D gene: TRBD2; V gene: TRBV4-1; J gene: TRBJ2-1; clone size: NA; CDR3 protein: CASSQGLAGDYNEQFF; CDR3 DNA: TGCGCCAGCAGCCAAGGATTAGCGGGCGACTACAATGAGCAGTTCTTC
D gene: NA; V gene: TRBV11-2; J gene: TRBJ2-1; clone size: NA; CDR3 protein: CASSVADEQFF; CDR3 DNA: TGTGCCAGCAGCGTCGCGGATGAGCAGTTCTTC
D gene: TRBD2; V gene: TRBV7-9; J gene: TRBJ2-7; clone size: NA; CDR3 protein: CASSSSGGAYEQYF; CDR3 DNA: TGTGCCAGCAGCTCTAGCGGGGGGGCATACGAGCAGTACTTC
D gene: NA; V gene: TRBV13; J gene: TRBJ1-5; clone size: NA; CDR3 protein: CASSLMEDRNQPQHF; CDR3 DNA: TGTGCCAGCAGCTTAATGGAGGACCGCAATCAGCCCCAGCATTTT
D gene: NA; V gene: TRBV6-4; J gene: TRBJ1-5; clone size: NA; CDR3 protein: CASRRGEQPQHF; CDR3 DNA: TGTGCCAGCAGAAGGGGCGAACAGCCCCAGCATTTT
D gene: NA; V gene: TRBV5-1; J gene: TRBJ2-7; clone size: few; CDR3 protein: CASSVTDPYEQYF; CDR3 DNA: TGCGCCAGCAGCGTGACAGATCCCTACGAGCAGTACTTC
D gene: TRBD1; V gene: TRBV3-1/TRBV3-2; J gene: TRBJ2-1; clone size: NA; CDR3 protein: CASSQEGLAGGNEQFF; CDR3 DNA: TGTGCCAGCAGCCAAGAGGGTCTAGCAGGGGGCAATGAGCAGTTCTTC
D gene: NA; V gene: TRBV2; J gene: TRBJ2-2; clone size: NA; CDR3 protein: CASNIRGLDGELFF; CDR3 DNA: TGTGCCAGCAATATTAGGGGCCTCGACGGGGAGCTGTTTTTT
D gene: TRBD1; V gene: TRBV7-9; J gene: TRBJ2-4; clone size: NA; CDR3 protein: CASSYPRPGQGHIQYF; CDR3 DNA: TGTGCCAGCAGCTACCCCCGGCCGGGACAGGGGCACATTCAGTACTTC
D gene: TRBD1; V gene: TRBV5-1; J gene: TRBJ2-5; clone size: NA; CDR3 protein: CASSRDSQETQYF; CDR3 DNA: TGCGCCAGCAGCCGGGACAGCCAAGAGACCCAGTACTTC
D gene: TRBD2; V gene: TRBV5-1; J gene: TRBJ2-3; clone size: NA; CDR3 protein: CASTRGGAADTQYF; CDR3 DNA: TGCGCCAGCACCCGCGGGGGGGCCGCAGATACGCAGTATTTT
D gene: NA; V gene: TRBV11-2; J gene: TRBJ1-2; clone size: NA; CDR3 protein: CASSSKQGRDGYTF; CDR3 DNA: TGTGCCAGCAGCTCTAAACAGGGTAGAGATGGCTACACCTTC
D gene: TRBD1; V gene: TRBV5-1; J gene: TRBJ1-2; clone size: NA; CDR3 protein: CASSFSGGVLNGYTF; CDR3 DNA: TGCGCCAGCAGCTTCTCAGGGGGCGTCCTGAATGGCTACACCTTC
D gene: TRBD2; V gene: TRBV7-6; J gene: TRBJ2-1; clone size: few; CDR3 protein: CASSPRTSGSSYNEQFF; CDR3 DNA: TGTGCCAGCAGCCCCCGGACTAGCGGGAGCTCCTACAATGAGCAGTTCTTC
D gene: TRBD1; V gene: TRBV15; J gene: TRBJ2-1; clone size: NA; CDR3 protein: CATSPGTGWQNEQFF; CDR3 DNA: TGTGCCACCAGCCCTGGGACAGGGTGGCAAAATGAGCAGTTCTTC
D gene: TRBD2; V gene: TRBV7-9; J gene: TRBJ2-1; clone size: NA; CDR3 protein: CASSLVPAGDNEQFF; CDR3 DNA: TGTGCCAGCAGCTTAGTTCCAGCGGGGGACAATGAGCAGTTCTTC
D gene: NA; V gene: TRBV19; J gene: TRBJ1-3; clone size: few; CDR3 protein: CASTSRRGGIGNTIYF; CDR3 DNA: TGTGCCAGTACCTCCCGGCGCGGCGGAATTGGAAACACCATATATTTT
D gene: TRBD1; V gene: TRBV18; J gene: TRBJ1-1; clone size: NA; CDR3 protein: CASSPSPGTGQTEAFF; CDR3 DNA: TGTGCCAGCTCGCCCTCTCCCGGGACAGGGCAGACTGAAGCTTTCTTT
D gene: TRBD2; V gene: TRBV7-3; J gene: TRBJ2-3; clone size: NA; CDR3 protein: CASSLAGAADTQYF; CDR3 DNA: TGTGCCAGCAGCTTGGCGGGAGCGGCAGATACGCAGTATTTT
D gene: NA; V gene: TRBV12-3/TRBV12-4; J gene: TRBJ2-1; clone size: NA; CDR3 protein: CASSQGGNEQFF; CDR3 DNA: TGTGCCAGCAGCCAGGGGGGTAATGAGCAGTTCTTC
D gene: TRBD2; V gene: TRBV6-2/TRBV6-3; J gene: TRBJ2-2; clone size: NA; CDR3 protein: CASSYVGLVTGELFF; CDR3 DNA: TGTGCCAGCAGTTACGTCGGACTAGTGACCGGGGAGCTGTTTTTT
D gene: NA; V gene: TRBV28; J gene: TRBJ1-5; clone size: NA; CDR3 protein: CASSLARGLYQPQHF; CDR3 DNA: TGTGCCAGCAGTTTAGCCAGGGGCCTCTATCAGCCCCAGCATTTT
D gene: NA; V gene: TRBV5-4; J gene: TRBJ2-5; clone size: once; CDR3 protein: CASSLAGVGAETQYF; CDR3 DNA: TGTGCCAGCAGCTTGGCGGGGGTCGGGGCGGAGACCCAGTACTTC
D gene: NA; V gene: TRBV11-2; J gene: TRBJ1-6; clone size: NA; CDR3 protein: CASSPSRGIFGSPLHF; CDR3 DNA: TGTGCCAGCAGCCCCAGTCGGGGGATCTTTGGTTCACCCCTCCACTTT
D gene: TRBD2; V gene: TRBV7-3; J gene: TRBJ2-1; clone size: once; CDR3 protein: CASSQLAGGYNEQFF; CDR3 DNA: TGTGCCAGCAGCCAACTAGCGGGAGGGTATAATGAGCAGTTCTTC
D gene: NA; V gene: TRBV7-2; J gene: TRBJ2-1; clone size: NA; CDR3 protein: CASSDRNSHYNEQFF; CDR3 DNA: TGTGCCAGCAGCGACCGGAACAGCCATTACAATGAGCAGTTCTTC
D gene: NA; V gene: TRBV9; J gene: TRBJ1-1; clone size: NA; CDR3 protein: CASSIAGRNTEAFF; CDR3 DNA: TGTGCCAGCAGCATCGCGGGCCGTAACACTGAAGCTTTCTTT
D gene: TRBD2; V gene: TRBV10-3; J gene: TRBJ2-3; clone size: NA; CDR3 protein: CAISERASGDGDTQYF; CDR3 DNA: TGTGCCATCAGTGAGCGGGCTAGCGGGGACGGGGATACGCAGTATTTT
D gene: TRBD1; V gene: TRBV7-2; J gene: TRBJ2-2; clone size: NA; CDR3 protein: CASKDRAGFAGELFF; CDR3 DNA: TGTGCCAGCAAGGACAGGGCTGGATTCGCCGGGGAGCTGTTTTTT
D gene: TRBD1; V gene: TRBV24-1; J gene: TRBJ2-3; clone size: NA; CDR3 protein: CATSDSGQVHSTDTQYF; CDR3 DNA: TGTGCCACCAGTGATAGCGGACAGGTCCATAGCACAGATACGCAGTATTTT
D gene: TRBD2; V gene: TRBV6-6; J gene: TRBJ2-5; clone size: once; CDR3 protein: CASSPQRGARETQYF; CDR3 DNA: TGTGCCAGCAGTCCGCAGCGGGGAGCAAGAGAGACCCAGTACTTC
D gene: TRBD2; V gene: TRBV7-3; J gene: TRBJ2-1; clone size: NA; CDR3 protein: CASSQDPGGYNEQFF; CDR3 DNA: TGTGCCAGCAGCCAGGACCCGGGGGGGTACAATGAGCAGTTCTTC
D gene: TRBD1; V gene: TRBV6-5; J gene: TRBJ1-1; clone size: NA; CDR3 protein: CASRWTGETEAFF; CDR3 DNA: TGTGCCAGCAGGTGGACAGGGGAGACTGAAGCTTTCTTT
D gene: NA; V gene: TRBV5-5; J gene: TRBJ1-1; clone size: NA; CDR3 protein: CASSLQRNTEAFF; CDR3 DNA: TGTGCCAGCAGCTTGCAGCGGAACACTGAAGCTTTCTTT
D gene: NA; V gene: TRBV5-6; J gene: TRBJ1-1; clone size: NA; CDR3 protein: CASSPAGGMGTEAFF; CDR3 DNA: TGTGCCAGCAGCCCTGCCGGGGGTATGGGCACTGAAGCTTTCTTT
D gene: NA; V gene: TRBV19; J gene: TRBJ1-3; clone size: NA; CDR3 protein: CASSPGSRSGNTIYF; CDR3 DNA: TGTGCCAGTAGTCCGGGGAGTCGCTCTGGAAACACCATATATTTT
D gene: TRBD1; V gene: TRBV7-8; J gene: TRBJ1-6; clone size: NA; CDR3 protein: CASSNRDRADPLHF; CDR3 DNA: TGTGCCAGCAGCAACCGGGACAGGGCTGACCCCCTCCACTTT
D gene: TRBD2; V gene: TRBV7-6; J gene: TRBJ2-2; clone size: many; CDR3 protein: CASSLIPSGGDTGELFF; CDR3 DNA: TGTGCCAGCAGCTTAATCCCTAGCGGGGGGGACACCGGGGAGCTGTTTTTT
D gene: TRBD1; V gene: TRBV4-3; J gene: TRBJ2-7; clone size: NA; CDR3 protein: CASSPRTGASYEQYF; CDR3 DNA: TGCGCCAGCAGCCCACGGACAGGGGCCTCCTACGAGCAGTACTTC
D gene: NA; V gene: TRBV24-1; J gene: TRBJ1-3; clone size: NA; CDR3 protein: CATMASGGNTIYF; CDR3 DNA: TGTGCCACCATGGCTTCAGGTGGAAACACCATATATTTT
D gene: NA; V gene: TRBV10-2; J gene: TRBJ1-5; clone size: NA; CDR3 protein: CASSESTSRQPQHF; CDR3 DNA: TGCGCCAGCAGTGAGTCGACTTCTCGTCAGCCCCAGCATTTT
D gene: NA; V gene: TRBV28; J gene: TRBJ1-5; clone size: NA; CDR3 protein: CASSLAQGHQPQHF; CDR3 DNA: TGTGCCAGCAGTTTAGCCCAGGGACACCAGCCCCAGCATTTT
D gene: TRBD1; V gene: TRBV29-1; J gene: TRBJ2-2; clone size: NA; CDR3 protein: CSASGQGPVGELFF; CDR3 DNA: TGCAGCGCCTCTGGACAGGGGCCGGTCGGGGAGCTGTTTTTT
D gene: NA; V gene: TRBV9; J gene: TRBJ2-7; clone size: NA; CDR3 protein: CASSVGLSYEQYF; CDR3 DNA: TGTGCCAGCAGCGTAGGATTGAGCTACGAGCAGTACTTC